This TCR beta chain derives from a study of blood T cell repertoires in COVID-19. Study in general: Sites in the United States, Italy and Spain provided acute and convalescent COVID-19 samples.

The data were produced by immunoSEQ multiplex PCR, yet TCRdb's version contains in-frame clones alone and is incomplete. The sample holds some 110,000 clones, roughly 90% seen once. The CDR3 is 13 residues long. The germline V gene encodes CDR1 DFQATT and CDR2 SNEGSKA (reference sequence). V was clipped by 3 bases and J by 1 base, with 6 bases between them. V usage is TRBV20-1 and J usage is TRBJ2-2; D remains ambiguous. Sequenced sample: peripheral blood. This receptor was taken from a man in his sixties or seventies who had recovered from COVID-19. This chain's CDR3 is CSASRVNTGELFF. The CDR3 nucleotides read TGCAGTGCTAGTCGAGTGAACACCGGGGAGCTGTTTTTT.